Listed below are T cell receptor beta chains from one sample, sequenced in a study of PD-L1 blockade in urothelial cancer. Generated by immunoSEQ multiplex PCR, the TCRdb table keeps only in-frame clones and is missing some. The sample includes 70,000 to 95,000 clones, roughly 90% seen only once; the top ten take 0.97%. The sequencing here drew on PBMCs, taken around atezolizumab (anti-PD-L1) treatment. The receptors come from an elderly woman with urothelial cancer. Each CDR3 is given without its conserved first and last residue. Not every row has a clone size; where given, it reads once, few, many or a size class.

j_call v_call clone_size cdr3_aa
TRBJ1-4 TRBV5-6 NA ASSLQGEYGNEKLF
TRBJ2-1 TRBV5-1 NA ASSLSSTASPRHEQF
TRBJ2-7 TRBV7-6 once ASSTLQAYEQY
TRBJ1-2 TRBV28 NA ASGLHGTGGLYFYGYT
TRBJ1-3 TRBV9 NA ASSPTGNTIY
TRBJ2-5 TRBV4-1 once ASSQVSGGANREETQY
TRBJ2-7 TRBV19 NA ASSPGLAGEQY
TRBJ2-1 TRBV9 NA ASSVELRDKTHNEQF
TRBJ1-5 TRBV5-1 NA ASSLDGTGVQPQH
TRBJ1-2 TRBV5-8 NA ASSPSRDYGYT
TRBJ1-1 TRBV18 once ASSLGVGKNTEAF
TRBJ1-2 TRBV28 NA AIGTGALGAGGYT
TRBJ1-2 TRBV7-8 NA ASSLLASFTPGYT
TRBJ2-3 TRBV5-4 NA ASNGTSGCTDTQY
TRBJ2-5 TRBV18 NA ASSSGTAKETQY
TRBJ2-3 TRBV30 NA AWTPQRSSTDTQY
TRBJ1-5 TRBV27 few ASSQSTRTASNQPQH
TRBJ1-1 TRBV11-2 NA ASSLGQGYTEAF
TRBJ1-3 TRBV10-3 NA AIRADRSGNTIY
TRBJ2-3 TRBV25-1 NA ASSDLVSYKGDTQY
TRBJ1-2 TRBV7-9 once ASSRGQGAEGYT
TRBJ2-1 TRBV18 NA ASSPPSGNEQF
TRBJ2-6 TRBV28 NA ASSYAGTGTAGANVLT
TRBJ2-4 TRBV7-9 NA ASSLEGAIAKNIQY
TRBJ1-4 TRBV5-1 NA ASSELNEKLF
TRBJ2-2 TRBV29-1 NA SVQLASTGELF
TRBJ1-2 TRBV6-1 NA ASSEGGEADGYT
TRBJ2-1 TRBV11-2 NA ASSLFGTWEGNEQF
TRBJ2-2 TRBV9 NA ASSVGATGELF
TRBJ1-5 TRBV28 few ASSLPGGLPQPQH
TRBJ2-3 TRBV30 NA AWSGTSGRADTQY
TRBJ1-1 TRBV10-1 NA ASSVTPGTGEAF
TRBJ1-3 TRBV28 NA ASGVAGNTIY
TRBJ2-7 TRBV30 NA AWSLTYEQY
TRBJ2-2 TRBV9 once ASSAGTSANTGELF
TRBJ2-7 TRBV6-1 NA ASSEGLAGTYEQY
TRBJ2-2 TRBV19 NA ASKGAHTGELF
TRBJ2-1 TRBV9 NA ASSGSTGTSGRANNEQF
TRBJ2-3 TRBV10-1 few ASSFNTDTQY
TRBJ2-2 TRBV5-1 NA ASSSGDTGELF
TRBJ2-7 TRBV5-4 NA ASSFSSGSLEEQY
TRBJ1-1 TRBV5-4 NA ASSSQGQMNTEAF
TRBJ2-7 TRBV27 NA ASSLLYRGGTESYEQY
TRBJ2-7 TRBV5-1 NA ASSPDADYEQY
TRBJ2-7 TRBV27 NA ASSSSSGTDYEQY
TRBJ2-3 TRBV7-6 NA ASSRNPSGASTDTQY